Shown below are 18 T cell receptor beta chains from a single sample sequenced in a study of blood T cell repertoires in COVID-19. The repertoire was sequenced with immunoSEQ multiplex PCR; TCRdb's copy has only in-frame clones and lacks some. The repertoire holds 95,000 to 150,000 clones, with roughly four fifths as singletons. Sequences were obtained from peripheral blood. All receptors come from a woman in her 50s with acute or convalescent COVID-19.

This chain connects TRBV5-5 to TRBJ2-3; D is possibly TRBD1 (6 bases). V shed 4 bases and J shed 5 bases, with 17 bases lying between them. This CDR3 comprises 15 residues. From germline, CDR1 is SGHKS and CDR2 YYEKEE (reference sequence). The CDR3 sequence is CASSPLMGAGDTQYF. CDR3 coding DNA: TGTGCCAGCAGCCCATTGATGGGGGCTGGAGATACGCAGTATTTT.

The CDR3: CASSYQTGGQAFF. The CDR3 nucleotides read TGTGCCAGCAGTTACCAGACAGGGGGGCAAGCTTTCTTT. The chain employs TRBV6-5 and TRBJ1-1, with 9 nucleotides matching TRBD1. The CDR3 covers 13 residues. V dropped 2 bases and J dropped 9; count of bases not matched to a gene: 4. The germline V gene encodes CDR1 MNHEY and CDR2 SVGAGI.

V and J are TRBV2 and TRBJ2-1; 9 positions agree with TRBD2. The CDR3 length is 16 residues. The germline gives CDR1 SNHLY, CDR2 FYNNEI. Trimming removed 7 bases from V and 4 bases from J; junction bases left unmatched: 11. Here the CDR3 reads CASTITSGRFYNEQFF. In DNA form, the CDR3 reads TGTGCCAGCACCATTACGAGCGGGAGGTTTTACAATGAGCAGTTCTTC. The full variable domain, its missing parts supplied by reference TRBV2 and TRBJ2-1, is EPEVTQTPSHQVTQMGQEVILRCVPISNHLYFYWYRQILGQKVEFLVSFYNNEISEKSEIFDDQFSVERPDGSNFTLKIRSTKLEDSAMYFCASTITSGRFYNEQFFGPGTRLTVL.

CDR3 nucleotides: TGTGCCACCAGTGATTTGCTTGGATCCGGGACAGGGTCAAATGAGCAGTTCTTC. Protein sequence: CATSDLLGSGTGSNEQFF. The chain uses TRBV24-1 and TRBJ2-1; 9 positions agree with TRBD1. The CDR3 extends over 18 amino acids. The V and J ends lost 0 bases and 7 bases, in that order; junction bases with no gene match: 12. Germline V gene lookup returns CDR1 KGHDR and CDR2 SFDVKD.

The J gene is TRBJ2-3, the V gene TRBV23-1; tentative D call: TRBD1 (5 bases). TRBV23-1 belongs to the ORF category, with a function that is uncertain. The CDR3 extends over 16 amino acids. The V and J ends lost 0 bases and 2 bases respectively, with 12 bases between them. CDR3 loop: CASSQSARAATDTQYF. CDR3 sequence (DNA): TGCGCCAGCAGTCAATCGGCCAGGGCGGCCACAGATACGCAGTATTTT.

This sequence joins TRBV6-5 and TRBJ1-2; tentatively, D is TRBD1 (6 bases). The germline gives CDR1 MNHEY, CDR2 SVGAGI. This CDR3 has 13 residues. The ends were cut back, 5 bases at V and 4 bases at J, with 11 bases in the middle. CDR3 loop: CASSNPDSYGYTF. The DNA of the CDR3 is TGTGCCAGCAGTAACCCGGACAGCTATGGCTACACCTTC.

The rearrangement joins TRBV5-1 to TRBJ2-7, with 7 bases identical to TRBD1. Germline lookup yields CDR1 SGHRS and CDR2 YFSETQ. This CDR3 contains 13 residues. The trim removed 5 bases at V and 5 bases at J, leaving 7 bases unmatched. The CDR3 loop is CASRLTGTDEQYF. In DNA form, the CDR3 reads TGCGCCAGCAGGTTAACCGGGACAGACGAGCAGTACTTC.

Turning to this clone: Other DNA sequences from this sample encode an identical CDR3 as well. The genes are TRBV20-1 and TRBJ1-1; no reliable D call. This CDR3 has 11 residues. V lost 5 bases and J lost 3, with 7 bases in between. Germline CDR1 is DFQATT and CDR2 is SNEGSKA (reference sequence). CDR3: CSAPGDTEAFF. CDR3 nucleotides: TGCAGTGCTCCCGGGGACACTGAAGCTTTCTTT.

The chain couples TRBV6-2 or TRBV6-3 to TRBJ2-1, with 7 bases that match TRBD1. V was clipped by 5 bases and J by 7 bases; unmatched bases: 5. The CDR3 has 13 residues. CDR1 is MNHEY and CDR2 is SVGEGT in the germline V gene. The CDR3 protein is CASSTGVMNEQFF. The CDR3 DNA follows: TGTGCCAGCAGTACAGGGGTCATGAATGAGCAGTTCTTC.

Of note for this clone: Germline is not matched at one junction end, which may reflect a read error. The genes are TRBV7-7 and TRBJ2-7; TRBD2 is a possible D gene (6 bases). CDR3 length equals 14 residues. CDR1 is SSHAT, CDR2 FNYEAQ, per germline (reference sequence). The chain's CDR3 is CASSPGTDSYEQYF. In DNA form, the CDR3 reads TGTGCTAGCAGCCCAGGGACTGACTCCTACGAGCAGTACTTC.

This chain links TRBV19 with TRBJ1-1; TRBD1 aligns across 8 bases. The CDR3 has 14 amino acids. Germline CDR1 and CDR2: LNHDA and SQIVND (reference sequence). J was trimmed by 5 bases and V by 8 bases; bases with no gene match: 10. The CDR3 coding sequence is TGTGCCAGTCGAATGCAGGGGGCATCGACTGAAGCTTTCTTT. This encodes CASRMQGASTEAFF.

CDR3 region: CASSEQAITGELFF. The DNA of the CDR3 is TGTGCCAGCAGCGAACAGGCGATCACCGGGGAGCTGTTTTTT. The J gene is TRBJ2-2, the V gene TRBV14; D perhaps matches TRBD1 (5 bases). Trimming shortened V by 5 bases and J by 4 bases, and 11 bases separated the two germline ends. Germline V CDR1 and CDR2: SGHDN, FVKESK. The CDR3 sequence is 14 residues long.

The rearrangement links TRBV11-2 to TRBJ1-3; D possibly corresponds to TRBD1 (5 bases). The CDR3 extends over 15 amino acids. Germline CDR1 is SGHAT and CDR2 is FQNNGV. V gave up 5 bases and J gave up 0 bases, with 11 bases separating them. The CDR3 is CASSPRQGSGNTIYF. CDR3 coding DNA: TGTGCCAGCAGCCCGCGCCAGGGCTCTGGAAACACCATATATTTT.

This clone came up many times. J is TRBJ1-6 and V is TRBV11-2; 9 bases agree with TRBD1. J lost 4 bases, V lost 0 bases, and 1 base had no gene match. The CDR3 runs 16 residues. CDR1 and CDR2 (germline): SGHAT, FQNNGV. The CDR3 region is CASSLETGGYNSPLHF. As DNA, the CDR3 is TGTGCCAGCAGCTTAGAGACAGGGGGGTATAATTCACCCCTCCACTTT.

The chain joins TRBV7-2 to TRBJ2-5; TRBD2 matches at 12 bases. The CDR3 covers 14 residues. V shed 4 bases, J shed 4 bases, and the junction held 1 base outside the gene matches. From germline, CDR1 is SGHTA and CDR2 FQGNSA. The DNA for the CDR3 is TGTGCCAGCAGCTCGGGACTAGCGGGAGAGACCCAGTACTTC. Translating gives CASSSGLAGETQYF.

V usage is TRBV2 and J usage is TRBJ1-2; D might be TRBD1 (6 bases). V was clipped by 7 bases and J by 5 bases, with 17 bases between them. The CDR3 consists of 14 residues. The germline gives CDR1 SNHLY, CDR2 FYNNEI. The CDR3 reads CASTQDRIQYGYTF. Written as DNA, the CDR3 is TGTGCCAGCACTCAAGACAGGATTCAGTATGGCTACACCTTC.

The CDR3 spells CASSDTLPSYEQYF. The CDR3 DNA follows: TGTGCCAGCAGCGACACCCTCCCCTCCTACGAGCAGTACTTC. V gene TRBV6-6 combines with J gene TRBJ2-7; D not certain. Trimming left V 6 bases short and J 0 bases short, with 12 bases between. In germline, CDR1 is MNHNY, CDR2 SVGAGI (reference sequence). This CDR3 spans 14 amino acids.

The chain carries TRBV18 and TRBJ1-2; D perhaps matches TRBD1 (6 bases). The ends were cut back, 4 bases at V and 3 bases at J, with 15 bases in the middle. The germline gives CDR1 KGHSH, CDR2 LQKENI. The CDR3 extends over 15 amino acids. The CDR3 nucleotides are TGTGCCAGCTCACTACAGGGCACCAGTTACTATGGCTACACCTTC. Translation: CASSLQGTSYYGYTF.